This T cell receptor (beta chain) came from a study of blood T cell repertoires in COVID-19. Study information: Acute and convalescent COVID-19 specimens originated in the United States, Italy and Spain.

The protocol was immunoSEQ multiplex PCR, while the TCRdb copy is restricted to in-frame clones and leaves out a portion. Seen here are 110,000 to 150,000 clones, more than 80% observed once, and the top ten hold more than 3.5%. From germline, CDR1 is SQVTM and CDR2 ANQGSEA. There are 13 residues in the CDR3. V gave up 7 bases and J gave up 2 bases, with 14 bases separating them. The chain has TRBV29-1 and TRBJ1-2; weak D call: TRBD1 (5 bases). This sequence was found in a man in his fifties or sixties who had recovered from COVID-19. Sequenced input: PBMCs or T cells enriched from blood (not recorded which). The CDR3 region has the DNA TGCAGCGCCAAAGGGGATTTCAACTATGGCTACACCTTC. This encodes CSAKGDFNYGYTF.